This entry lists 13 T cell receptor beta chains sequenced from one sample in a study of liver allograft versus peripheral blood T cells. Study-level background: Recipients' peripheral blood supplied the T cell receptor repertoires against which those in transplanted livers were compared.

TCRdb re-derived calls from the reads in MiXCR, one entry per CDR3 protein. The data show fewer than 15,000 distinct CDR3 sequences, approximately 18% seen once. The receptors stem from a human patient who had a liver transplant. Some of the T cells might come from the graft donor.

This clonotype was detected only a few times. The V and J genes are TRBV19 and TRBJ1-1; no clear D. V shed 6 bases and J shed 0 bases, with 14 bases lying between them. Germline V gene lookup returns CDR1 LNHDA and CDR2 SQIVND (reference sequence). The CDR3 contains 15 residues. DNA for the CDR3: TGTGCCAGTAGCCATAGAGGCGCGGTGAACACTGAAGCTTTCTTT. Translation: CASSHRGAVNTEAFF.

The chain recombines TRBV20-1 with TRBJ2-6; D is tentatively TRBD1 or TRBD2 (5 bases each). The CDR3 is 13 residues long. Deletions cut 5 bases from V and 0 bases from J, with 5 bases between. Germline CDR1 DFQATT, CDR2 SNEGSKA (reference sequence). The CDR3 sequence: CSAGGSGANVLTF. The CDR3 nucleotides read TGCAGTGCTGGGGGCTCTGGGGCCAACGTCCTGACTTTC.

The CDR3 here is CSATSSYEQYF. In DNA form, the CDR3 reads TGCAGTGCCACATCATCCTACGAGCAGTACTTC. The chain has TRBV20-1 and TRBJ2-7; the D is unclear. Germline loops: CDR1 DFQATT, CDR2 SNEGSKA (reference sequence). V was pared by 6 bases and J by 1 base, with 7 bases between. The CDR3 is 11 amino acids.

In its sample, this clonotype ranks as medium-sized. The genes are TRBV29-1 and TRBJ2-5, with D maybe TRBD1 (6 bases). The V gene's germline CDR1 is SQVTM and CDR2 ANQGSEA. V lost 7 bases to trimming and J lost 0 bases, with 12 bases between them. This CDR3 spans 13 amino acids. Here the CDR3 reads CSALGADQETQYF. CDR3 coding DNA: TGCAGCGCCCTGGGGGCTGACCAAGAGACCCAGTACTTC.

This clonotype has more than one count but fewer than ten. The V call is TRBV3-1, the J call TRBJ1-2; perhaps TRBD1 as D (5 bases). CDR1 LGHDT and CDR2 YNNKEL come from the germline V gene (reference sequence). The CDR3 spans 14 residues. V gave up 6 bases and J gave up 4 bases, with 15 bases separating them. In DNA form, the CDR3 reads TGTGCCAGCAGACCAGGGCCCCTAGGCTATGGCTACACCTTC. This codes for CASRPGPLGYGYTF.

This clonotype was seen many times. The J gene is TRBJ1-5, the V gene TRBV6-5; TRBD1 aligns across 7 bases. This CDR3 comprises 13 residues. The V gene end was trimmed by 5 bases and the J gene end by 7 bases; junction bases not matched to a gene: 5. Germline lookup yields CDR1 MNHEY and CDR2 SVGAGI. The CDR3 loop is CASSPDRDQPQHF. DNA of the CDR3: TGTGCCAGCAGTCCCGACAGGGACCAGCCCCAGCATTTT.

This clonotype is medium-sized by share. This rearrangement joins TRBV29-1 to TRBJ1-1; D possibly corresponds to TRBD1 (6 bases). Germline V lookup: CDR1 SQVTM, CDR2 ANQGSEA. Trimming cost V 4 bases and J 4 bases, with 10 bases left between them. The CDR3 covers 12 residues. In DNA, the CDR3 is TGCAGCGTTGTGGGGGCAGGCACTGAAGCTTTCTTT. Its protein product is CSVVGAGTEAFF.

This chain's CDR3 is CASSKRDGLAGVEQYF. The CDR3 nucleotides are TGTGCCAGCAGCAAACGAGACGGACTAGCGGGGGTCGAGCAGTACTTC. This chain links TRBV7-2 with TRBJ2-7, with 13 bases lining up with TRBD2. CDR1 is SGHTA and CDR2 is FQGNSA in the germline V gene. The CDR3 spans 16 residues. Trimming took 5 bases from V and 6 from J; bases not matched to a gene: 10.

The chain uses TRBV12-3 or TRBV12-4 and TRBJ1-3; no clear D gene. The CDR3 is 13 residues long. V was cut by 6 bases and J by 0 bases, with 6 bases left in between. CDR3 protein: CASRISSGNTIYF. CDR3 bases: TGTGCCAGCAGGATCAGCTCTGGAAACACCATATATTTT.

For this clonotype: Sequence at one end of the junction differs from germline and may be a read error. The chain joins TRBV5-6 to TRBJ1-5; a possible D gene is TRBD1 (5 bases). Germline-derived CDR1 and CDR2 are SGHDT and YYEEEE. This CDR3 contains 15 residues. CDR3 DNA: TGTGTCAGCAGCTCGTCGGAAGGGGCCTGGCAGCCCCAGCATTTT. This encodes CVSSSSEGAWQPQHF.

The chain carries TRBV10-3 and TRBJ2-2; the D gene is possibly TRBD1 (6 bases). The CDR3 spans 16 residues. The germline gives CDR1 ENHRY, CDR2 SYGVKD. V dropped 2 bases and J dropped 0 bases, with 10 bases sitting between them. This chain's CDR3 is CAISEPTGTNTGELFF. DNA for the CDR3: TGTGCCATCAGTGAGCCGACAGGAACGAACACCGGGGAGCTGTTTTTT.

The table lists this clonotype with a few counts. This chain links TRBV9 with TRBJ2-1; D is ambiguous. The CDR3 consists of 15 residues. The germline V and J ends were trimmed by 4 bases and 3 bases, with 14 bases remaining between them. Germline CDR1 reads SGDLS; CDR2 reads YYNGEE. The CDR3 sequence is CASSLSGRLYNEQFF. CDR3 DNA sequence: TGTGCCAGCAGCTTATCCGGCCGGCTCTACAATGAGCAGTTCTTC.

This chain connects TRBV20-1 to TRBJ1-1; the D gene is possibly TRBD1 (5 bases). Per germline, CDR1 DFQATT and CDR2 SNEGSKA (reference sequence). V shed 5 bases and J shed 4 bases, with 11 bases lying between them. CDR3 length: 12 amino acids. The CDR3 is CSAASQGTEAFF. The CDR3 coding sequence is TGCAGTGCTGCCTCGCAGGGCACTGAAGCTTTCTTT.